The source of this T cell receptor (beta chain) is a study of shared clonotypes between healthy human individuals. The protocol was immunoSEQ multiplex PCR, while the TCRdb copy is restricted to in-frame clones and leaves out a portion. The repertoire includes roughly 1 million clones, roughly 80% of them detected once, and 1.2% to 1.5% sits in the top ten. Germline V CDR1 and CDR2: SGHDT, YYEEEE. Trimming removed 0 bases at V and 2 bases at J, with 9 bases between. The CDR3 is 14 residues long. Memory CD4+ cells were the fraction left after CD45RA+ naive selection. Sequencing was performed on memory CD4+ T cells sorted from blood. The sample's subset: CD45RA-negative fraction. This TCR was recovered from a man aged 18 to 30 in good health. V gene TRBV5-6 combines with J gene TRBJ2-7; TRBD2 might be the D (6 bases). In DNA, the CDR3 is TGTGCCAGCAGCTTGGCAGGGAGGACCTACGAGCAGTACTTC. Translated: CASSLAGRTYEQYF.